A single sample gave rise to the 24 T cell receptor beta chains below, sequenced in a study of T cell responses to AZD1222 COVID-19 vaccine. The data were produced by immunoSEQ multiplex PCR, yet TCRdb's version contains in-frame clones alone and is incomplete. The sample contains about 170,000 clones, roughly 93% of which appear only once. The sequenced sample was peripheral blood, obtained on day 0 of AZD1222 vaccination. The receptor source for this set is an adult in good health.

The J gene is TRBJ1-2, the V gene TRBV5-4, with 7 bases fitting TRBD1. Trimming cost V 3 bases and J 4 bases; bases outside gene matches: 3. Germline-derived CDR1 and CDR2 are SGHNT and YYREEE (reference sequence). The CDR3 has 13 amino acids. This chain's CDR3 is CASSSGTVYGYTF. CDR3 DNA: TGTGCCAGCAGCTCCGGGACAGTCTATGGCTACACCTTC.

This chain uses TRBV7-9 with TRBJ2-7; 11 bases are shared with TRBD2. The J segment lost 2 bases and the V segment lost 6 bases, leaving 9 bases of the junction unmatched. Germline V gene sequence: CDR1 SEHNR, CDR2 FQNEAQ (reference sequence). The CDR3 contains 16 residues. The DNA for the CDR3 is TGTGCCAGCAGGTTTGGGACTAGCGGTCTTCCCTACGAGCAGTACTTC. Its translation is CASRFGTSGLPYEQYF.

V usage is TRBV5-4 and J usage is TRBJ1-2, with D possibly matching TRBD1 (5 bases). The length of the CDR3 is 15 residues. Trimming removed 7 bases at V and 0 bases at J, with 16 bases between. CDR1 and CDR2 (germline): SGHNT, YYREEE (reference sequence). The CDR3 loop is CASDADGGANYGYTF. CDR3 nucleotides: TGTGCCAGCGATGCAGACGGGGGAGCTAACTATGGCTACACCTTC.

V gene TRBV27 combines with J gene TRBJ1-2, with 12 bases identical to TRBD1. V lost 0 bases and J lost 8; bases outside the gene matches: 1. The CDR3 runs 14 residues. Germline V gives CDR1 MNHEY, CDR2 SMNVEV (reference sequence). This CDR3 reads CASSLSGTGGGYTF. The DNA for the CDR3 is TGTGCCAGCAGTTTATCAGGGACAGGGGGCGGCTACACCTTC.

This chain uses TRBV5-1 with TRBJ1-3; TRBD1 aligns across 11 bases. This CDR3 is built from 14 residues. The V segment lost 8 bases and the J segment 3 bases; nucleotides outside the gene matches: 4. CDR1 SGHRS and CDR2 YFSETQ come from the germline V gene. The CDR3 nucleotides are TGCGCCAGTGGACAGGGGGCAGTTGGAAACACCATATATTTT. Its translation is CASGQGAVGNTIYF.

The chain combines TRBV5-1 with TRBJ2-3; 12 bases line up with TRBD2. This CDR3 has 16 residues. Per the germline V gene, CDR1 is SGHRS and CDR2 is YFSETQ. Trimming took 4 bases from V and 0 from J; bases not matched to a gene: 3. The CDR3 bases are TGCGCCAGCAGCGGAGGGACTAGCGGGAGCACAGATACGCAGTATTTT. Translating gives CASSGGTSGSTDTQYF.

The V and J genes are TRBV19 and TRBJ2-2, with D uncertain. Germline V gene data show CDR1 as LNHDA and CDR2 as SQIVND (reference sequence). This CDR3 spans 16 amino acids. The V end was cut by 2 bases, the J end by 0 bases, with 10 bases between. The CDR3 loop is CASSILRSSNTGELFF. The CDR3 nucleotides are TGTGCCAGTAGTATATTACGGTCTTCGAACACCGGGGAGCTGTTTTTT.

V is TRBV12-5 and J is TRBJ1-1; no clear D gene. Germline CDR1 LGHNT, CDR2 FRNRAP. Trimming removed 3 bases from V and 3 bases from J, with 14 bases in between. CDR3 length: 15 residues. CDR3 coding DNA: TGTGCTAGTGGTTTACTAATGGTCCCGGACACTGAAGCTTTCTTT. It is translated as CASGLLMVPDTEAFF.

CDR3 coding DNA: TGTGCCAGCAGCCCCGATTATAGCAATCAGCCCCAGCATTTT. It yields the protein CASSPDYSNQPQHF. The rearrangement uses TRBV3-1 (or the pseudogene TRBV3-2) and TRBJ1-5; D gene ambiguous. V was clipped by 4 bases and J by 0 bases, with 7 bases between them. Looked up from germline, CDR1 is LGHDT and CDR2 is YNNKEL (reference sequence). The CDR3 contains 14 residues.

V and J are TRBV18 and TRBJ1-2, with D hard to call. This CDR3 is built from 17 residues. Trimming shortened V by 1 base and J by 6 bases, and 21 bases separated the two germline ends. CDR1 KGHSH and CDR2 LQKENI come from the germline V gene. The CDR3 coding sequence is TGTGCCAGCTCACCACAGAGAGGTGAGCCGGTGGAGGATGGCTACACCTTC. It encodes CASSPQRGEPVEDGYTF. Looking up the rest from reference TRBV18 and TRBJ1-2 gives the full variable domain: NAGVMQNPRHLVRRRGQEARLRCSPMKGHSHVYWYRQLPEEGLKFMVYLQKENIIDESGMPKERFSAEFPKEGPSILRIQQVVRGDSAAYFCASSPQRGEPVEDGYTFGSGTRLTVV.

This chain's CDR3 is CASGNHFPYF. In DNA form, the CDR3 reads TGTGCTAGTGGTAACCACTTCCCGTATTTT. The V and J genes are TRBV12-5 and TRBJ2-3; D is unresolved. The CDR3 covers 10 residues. The germline V gene has CDR1 LGHNT and CDR2 FRNRAP. The ends were cut back, 5 bases at V and 14 bases at J, with 11 bases in the middle.

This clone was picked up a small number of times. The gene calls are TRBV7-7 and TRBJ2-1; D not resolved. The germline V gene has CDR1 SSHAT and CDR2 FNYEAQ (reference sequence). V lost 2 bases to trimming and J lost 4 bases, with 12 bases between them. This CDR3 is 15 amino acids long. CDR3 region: CASSLTTAFYNEQFF. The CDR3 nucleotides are TGTGCCAGCAGCTTAACGACTGCCTTTTACAATGAGCAGTTCTTC.

CDR3 residues: CASSLQGTPPDTQYF. CDR3 DNA: TGTGCCAGCAGCTTACAAGGGACCCCTCCCGATACGCAGTATTTT. V gene TRBV7-9 combines with J gene TRBJ2-3; D possibly matches TRBD1 or TRBD2 (5 bases each). Germline V gene lookup returns CDR1 SEHNR and CDR2 FQNEAQ (reference sequence). V dropped 2 bases and J dropped 6 bases, with 15 bases sitting between them. The CDR3 covers 15 residues.

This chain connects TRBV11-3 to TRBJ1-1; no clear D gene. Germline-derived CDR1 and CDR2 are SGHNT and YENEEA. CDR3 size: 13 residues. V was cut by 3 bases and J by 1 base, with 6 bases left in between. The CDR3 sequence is CASSLRQNTEAFF. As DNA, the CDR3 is TGTGCCAGCAGCTTGAGACAGAACACTGAAGCTTTCTTT. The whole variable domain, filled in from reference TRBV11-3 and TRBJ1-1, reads EAGVVQSPRYKIIEKKQPVAFWCNPISGHNTLYWYLQNLGQGPELLIRYENEEAVDDSQLPKDRFSAERLKGVDSTLKIQPAELGDSAVYLCASSLRQNTEAFFGQGTRLTVV.

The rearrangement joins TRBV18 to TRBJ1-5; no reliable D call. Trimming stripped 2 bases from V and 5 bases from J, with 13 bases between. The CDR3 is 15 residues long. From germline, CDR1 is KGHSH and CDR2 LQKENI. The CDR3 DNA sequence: TGTGCCAGCTCACCAACCGGGCCACTAGATCAGCCCCAGCATTTT. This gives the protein CASSPTGPLDQPQHF.

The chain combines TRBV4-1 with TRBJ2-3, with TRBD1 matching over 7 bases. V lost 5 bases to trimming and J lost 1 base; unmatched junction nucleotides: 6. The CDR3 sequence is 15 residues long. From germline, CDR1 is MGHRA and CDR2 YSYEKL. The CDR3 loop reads CASSVLQGRTDTQYF. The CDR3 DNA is TGCGCCAGCAGCGTTCTACAGGGGCGCACAGATACGCAGTATTTT.

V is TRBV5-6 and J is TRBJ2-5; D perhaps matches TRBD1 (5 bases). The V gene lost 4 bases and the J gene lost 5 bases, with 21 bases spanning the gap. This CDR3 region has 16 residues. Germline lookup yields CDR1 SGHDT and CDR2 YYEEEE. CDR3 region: CASSAVTSGIVETQYF. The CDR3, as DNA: TGTGCCAGCAGCGCAGTGACGTCAGGGATTGTGGAGACCCAGTACTTC.

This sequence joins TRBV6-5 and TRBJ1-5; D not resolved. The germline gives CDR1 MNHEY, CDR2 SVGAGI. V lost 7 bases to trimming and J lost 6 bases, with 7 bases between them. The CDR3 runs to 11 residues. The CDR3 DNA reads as TGTGCCAGCACACTAGGTCAGCCCCAGCATTTT. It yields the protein CASTLGQPQHF.

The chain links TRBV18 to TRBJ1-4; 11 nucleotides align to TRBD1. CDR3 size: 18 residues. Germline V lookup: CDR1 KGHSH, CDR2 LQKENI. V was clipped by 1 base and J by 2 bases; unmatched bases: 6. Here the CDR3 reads CASSPRGQGALTNEKLFF. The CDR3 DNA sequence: TGTGCCAGCTCACCACGAGGACAGGGGGCGCTGACTAATGAAAAACTGTTTTTT.

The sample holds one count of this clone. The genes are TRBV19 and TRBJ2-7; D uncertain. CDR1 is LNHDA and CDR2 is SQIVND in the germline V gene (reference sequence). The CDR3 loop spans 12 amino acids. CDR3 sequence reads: CGYLRVTYEQYF. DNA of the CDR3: TGTGGATACTTAAGGGTAACCTACGAGCAGTACTTC.

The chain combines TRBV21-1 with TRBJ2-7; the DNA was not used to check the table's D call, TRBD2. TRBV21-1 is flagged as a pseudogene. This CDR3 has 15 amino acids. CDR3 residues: CASSKVGSGEYEQYF. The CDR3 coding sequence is TGTGCCAGCAGCAAAGTTGGTAGCGGGGAGTACGAGCAGTACTTC.

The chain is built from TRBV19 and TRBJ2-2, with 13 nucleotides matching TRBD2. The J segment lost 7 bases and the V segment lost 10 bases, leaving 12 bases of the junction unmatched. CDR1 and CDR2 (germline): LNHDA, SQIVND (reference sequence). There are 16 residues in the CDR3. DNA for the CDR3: TGTGCCACGATTAAGGGGACTAGCGGGACGGGCGGGGAGCTGTTTTTT. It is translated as CATIKGTSGTGGELFF.

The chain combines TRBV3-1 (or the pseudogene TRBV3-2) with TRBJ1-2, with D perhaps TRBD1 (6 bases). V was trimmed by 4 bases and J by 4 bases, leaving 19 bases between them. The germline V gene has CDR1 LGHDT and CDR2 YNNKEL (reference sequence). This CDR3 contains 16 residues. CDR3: CASSPITGTPSYGYTF. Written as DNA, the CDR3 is TGTGCCAGCAGCCCGATAACCGGGACACCAAGCTATGGCTACACCTTC.

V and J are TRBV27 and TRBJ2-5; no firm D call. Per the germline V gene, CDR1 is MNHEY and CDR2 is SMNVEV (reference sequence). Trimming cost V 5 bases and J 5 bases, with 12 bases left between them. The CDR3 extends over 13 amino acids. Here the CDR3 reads CASSVDPRETQYF. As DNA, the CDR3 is TGTGCCAGCAGTGTCGACCCCCGGGAGACCCAGTACTTC.